The next 12 T cell receptor beta chains were all read from a single sample in a study of blood T cells in healthy people across ages. With a J-beta primer mix and a sample-barcoded 5' primer, a second PCR ran about 7 to 11 cycles. TCRdb processed the 5' RACE reads anew with MiXCR; each CDR3 protein has one entry. This sample has 550,000 to 800,000 distinct CDR3 sequences, with 21% found just once. The specimen was blood. All receptors derive from a man aged 65-85 years in good health.

V usage is TRBV18 and J usage is TRBJ2-5, with D unclear. CDR3 length equals 14 residues. CDR1 KGHSH and CDR2 LQKENI come from the germline V gene. Trimming pared 3 bases from V and 5 bases from J, leaving 13 bases between. CDR3 nucleotide sequence: TGTGCCAGCTCACCGGTTCCAGCGACGGAGACCCAGTACTTC. It is translated as CASSPVPATETQYF. The full variable domain, its missing parts supplied by reference TRBV18 and TRBJ2-5, is NAGVMQNPRHLVRRRGQEARLRCSPMKGHSHVYWYRQLPEEGLKFMVYLQKENIIDESGMPKERFSAEFPKEGPSILRIQQVVRGDSAAYFCASSPVPATETQYFGPGTRLLVL.

The chain links TRBV6-6 to TRBJ1-3; unclear D gene. Germline CDR1 and CDR2: MNHNY and SVGAGI (reference sequence). V lost 2 bases and J 3 bases, leaving 11 bases between the germline ends. CDR3 size: 15 residues. CDR3 residues: CASSYGAPGGNTIYF. CDR3 DNA sequence: TGTGCCAGCAGTTACGGTGCACCCGGTGGAAACACCATATATTTT.

The table lists this clonotype with a few counts. The CDR3 coding sequence is TGCAGTGCCGACGGGCTAGCGGGTTCGAAAGATACGCAGTATTTT. It codes for CSADGLAGSKDTQYF. The chain is built from TRBV20-1 and TRBJ2-3; 8 nucleotides line up with TRBD2. CDR1 is DFQATT, CDR2 SNEGSKA, per germline (reference sequence). V lost 6 bases to trimming and J lost 5 bases; unmatched junction nucleotides: 13. The CDR3 covers 15 residues.

This clonotype was picked up a small number of times. CDR3 protein: CATSRAGQGEEAQYF. CDR3 bases: TGTGCCACCAGCAGAGCCGGACAGGGTGAGGAGGCCCAGTACTTC. V gene TRBV15 combines with J gene TRBJ2-5; 8 bases are shared with TRBD1. J gave up 9 bases and V 1 base, and 10 bases lay outside the gene matches. Germline V gives CDR1 LNHNV, CDR2 YYDKDF (reference sequence). CDR3 length: 15 residues. The whole variable domain, remainder taken from reference TRBV15 and TRBJ2-5, is DAMVIQNPRYQVTQFGKPVTLSCSQTLNHNVMYWYQQKSSQAPKLLFHYYDKDFNNEADTPDNFQSRRPNTSFCFLDIRSPGLGDTAMYLCATSRAGQGEEAQYFGPGTRLLVL.

The V gene is TRBV20-1, the J gene TRBJ1-1; no reliable D call. Trimming took off 0 bases at V and 0 bases at J, with 8 bases between the two ends. Germline CDR1 reads DFQATT; CDR2 reads SNEGSKA (reference sequence). The CDR3 sequence is 14 residues long. The CDR3 nucleotides read TGCAGTGCTAGAGATGCCGCATTGAACACTGAAGCTTTCTTT. As protein: CSARDAALNTEAFF.

This chain links TRBV5-4 with TRBJ1-4, with 7 bases that match TRBD1. This CDR3 region has 15 residues. Trimming cost V 3 bases and J 8 bases; bases outside gene matches: 10. Germline CDR1 SGHNT, CDR2 YYREEE (reference sequence). The CDR3 sequence is CASSSRDRKMEKLFF. The CDR3 bases are TGTGCCAGCAGCTCCCGGGACAGAAAGATGGAAAAACTGTTTTTT.

Only one count was recorded for this clonotype. J is TRBJ2-5 and V is TRBV6-5; D is ambiguous. Judging by the DNA end, TRBJ2-7 fits better; the J call may be wrong. Germline loops: CDR1 MNHEY, CDR2 SVGAGI. This CDR3 has 14 residues. The CDR3 DNA is TGTGCCAGCAGTTACGGCCCGAGCAACTACGAGCAGTACTTC. Protein sequence: CASSYGPSNYEQYF.

Only a few counts were recorded for this clonotype. The chain employs TRBV2 and TRBJ2-2; 9 bases fit TRBD2. This CDR3 has 16 residues. V gave up 6 bases and J gave up 5 bases; unmatched junction bases: 10. CDR1 is SNHLY, CDR2 FYNNEI, per germline. CDR3 sequence (DNA): TGTGCCAGCAGCCAGATTAGCGGGAGTGCGACCGGGGAGCTGTTTTTT. This translates into CASSQISGSATGELFF.

This chain connects TRBV7-2 to TRBJ2-5, with 9 bases matching TRBD2. CDR1 and CDR2 (germline): SGHTA, FQGNSA. The CDR3 contains 16 residues. Trimming at V came to 3 bases and at J to 1 base, leaving 6 bases not matched to a gene. The DNA for the CDR3 is TGTGCCAGCAGCTTCGGTAGCGGGAGAGCCCAAGAGACCCAGTACTTC. Amino acid sequence: CASSFGSGRAQETQYF.

This clonotype showed up many times. The chain has TRBV29-1 and TRBJ2-7, with 11 bases identical to TRBD1. Germline V gives CDR1 SQVTM, CDR2 ANQGSEA. This CDR3 region has 14 residues. After removal of 5 bases from V and 7 bases from J, the junction contained 10 bases not matched to a gene. The CDR3 region is CSVKRTGGFYEQYF. The CDR3 DNA follows: TGCAGCGTTAAGAGGACAGGGGGCTTTTATGAGCAGTACTTC.

This clonotype showed up just a few times. The chain uses TRBV3-1 and TRBJ2-7, with unresolved D. Germline lookup yields CDR1 LGHDT and CDR2 YNNKEL (reference sequence). This CDR3 is 12 amino acids long. Trimming stripped 3 bases from V and 5 bases from J, with 8 bases between. CDR3 in DNA: TGTGCCAGCAGCCACGGAACCCACGAGCAGTACTTC. Protein: CASSHGTHEQYF.

The rearrangement links TRBV6-1 to TRBJ2-7, with a possible D match to TRBD1 (7 bases). The V and J ends lost 0 bases and 2 bases respectively, with 11 bases between them. This CDR3 comprises 15 residues. CDR1 MNHNS and CDR2 SASEGT come from the germline V gene. For the CDR3, the DNA is TGTGCCAGCAGTGAAGCGGGCGGGACAGCCTACGAGCAGTACTTC. Amino acids: CASSEAGGTAYEQYF.